This T cell receptor (beta chain) was sequenced in a study of PD-1 blockade in classical Hodgkin lymphoma. Study as a whole: It was nivolumab at 3 mg/kg, given intravenously every 2 weeks, that patients received. Whole-study findings and limits: Healthy donors reportedly exceeded newly diagnosed patients in baseline TCR diversity. The study found that TCR diversity rose significantly by C4D1 in CD4+ but not CD8+ cells.

Turning to this clone: As yet, its antigen is unknown.

Measured with immunoSEQ multiplex PCR; TCRdb has only the in-frame clones, and not every one. Among roughly 20,000 clones listed, about three quarters were seen once. This CDR3 has 16 amino acids. V was cut by 1 base and J by 5 bases, with 12 bases left in between. Germline V gene data show CDR1 as KGHSH and CDR2 as LQKENI. Documented time point: cycle 4 day 1 (C4D1), after six to seven weeks of nivolumab. Each patient's relapse followed autologous stem cell transplantation, and brentuximab vedotin exposure varied. By magnetic negative selection, CD4+ T cells were purified from thawed PBMCs. Patients' outcomes at their best amounted to complete response, partial response or progressive disease.

Here the sequenced sample was CD4+ T cells from blood, taken before the fourth cycle of nivolumab. J is TRBJ1-6 and V is TRBV18; D is unresolved. The clonotype was recovered from a human donor with classical Hodgkin lymphoma. CDR3 loop: CASSPRESVDNSPLHF. CDR3 DNA: TGTGCCAGCTCACCACGTGAATCTGTCGATAATTCACCCCTCCACTTT.